The present entry profiles one T cell receptor (beta chain) with its context. Its antigen is not identified. The CDR3 sequence is 12 residues long. Germline V gives CDR1 SGHVS, CDR2 FQNEAQ. Trimming stripped 5 bases from V and 2 bases from J, with 7 bases between. With autoimmune disease history or systemic immunosuppression, patients were excluded. The entry originates in a study of OX40 agonist ivuxolimab in advanced cancers. Broader study findings: Antigen targets of the expanded peripheral T cells went undetermined. Clones of CD4+ and CD8+ blood T cells grew by week 6 at doses of 0.1 to 3.0 mg/kg. Some of the nonresponding patients also showed low levels of normalized T-cell clonal expansion.

Profiling relied on immunoSEQ multiplex PCR, and the TCRdb table lists in-frame clones only, not all of them. The sample lists tens of thousands of clones; 80% to 90% were seen once. This sequence originates from an adult with an advanced solid tumor such as melanoma, head and neck, liver or kidney cancer. The chain combines TRBV7-8 with TRBJ2-7; D is ambiguous. Sample: CD4+ or CD8+ T cells sorted from blood, taken in a trial of the OX40 agonist ivuxolimab. DNA of the CDR3: TGTGCCAGCAGCCCAGGCGCCTACGAGCAGTACTTC. Translating gives CASSPGAYEQYF.